This T cell receptor beta chain was sequenced for a study of blood T cells in healthy people across ages. The CDR3 has 14 residues. Trimming removed 5 bases from V and 6 bases from J; junction bases left unmatched: 6. CDR1 DFQATT and CDR2 SNEGSKA come from the germline V gene (reference sequence). As regards this clonotype: Antigen unknown.

The second PCR ran about 6 to 12 cycles with a sample-barcoded 5' primer and J-beta primers. TCRdb re-derived calls from the 5' RACE reads in MiXCR, one entry per CDR3 protein. This sample has 1.4 million to 1.5 million distinct CDR3 sequences, with 42% found just once. Whole-study findings and limits: Diversity was estimated from one million T cells, and these estimates were considered underestimates.

The donors, aged about 6 to 90, were healthy Caucasians from Russia. Isolation per sample recovered at least 7 million PBMCs. Material for sequencing was blood. The sequence derives from a woman between 18 and 29 years old in good health. The V gene is TRBV20-1, the J gene TRBJ2-1, with 11 bases fitting TRBD2. Here the CDR3 reads CSAGISGRVNEQFF. CDR3 bases: TGCAGTGCTGGTATTAGCGGGAGGGTCAATGAGCAGTTCTTC.